This T cell receptor beta chain was documented in a study of T cell clonality in common variable immunodeficiency. Germline V gene lookup returns CDR1 LNHDA and CDR2 SQIVND (reference sequence). With 6 bases clipped from V and 4 bases from J, the junction kept 3 bases outside the gene matches. The CDR3 consists of 13 residues. Comment on this clone: Its target is unknown. The CDR3 end is not reached by the read, which stops 3 residues before it; the germline J gene fills it in.

Data came from immunoSEQ multiplex PCR; TCRdb stores just in-frame clones and leaves some out. The data show 44,000 or so clones, with none appearing a single time. General study points: Shared TCRbeta clones were fewer between CVID subjects than controls. TCRbeta clonality was increased in CVID versus healthy controls.

The clonotype was recovered from a person between 18 and 75 years old in good health. Specimen: peripheral blood mononuclear cells. The chain joins TRBV19 to TRBJ1-2; 9 bases fit TRBD1. The CDR3 region is CASRIQGAYGYTF. The DNA read from the CDR3 is TGTGCCAGTAGGATACAGGGGGCCTATGGC.